Presented here are 5 T cell receptor beta chains from one specimen sequenced in a study of human T cells and chemical hapten exposure. Each CDR3 protein gets one entry after TCRdb re-called the RACE reads with MiXCR. The data hold about 190,000 distinct CDR3 sequences, with around a quarter observed a single time. Time point here: patch test 3, about 24 weeks after DPC sensitization. Stated treatment: therapeutic diphenylcyclopropenone sensitization with weekly scalp DPC. This material consisted of whole blood, taken in connection with sensitization to the hapten diphenylcyclopropenone (DPC). All receptors come from a middle-aged woman with alopecia areata. Some clones in this sample may be carry-over from other donors' samples.

The gene calls are TRBV27 and TRBJ2-1; 13 bases agree with TRBD2. The CDR3 totals 16 residues. The ends lost 4 bases at V and 5 bases at J; junction bases unmatched: 5. Germline V lookup: CDR1 MNHEY, CDR2 SMNVEV (reference sequence). The CDR3, as DNA: TGTGCCAGCAGTTCACTCGGACTAGCGGGAGACAATGAGCAGTTCTTC. The encoded protein is CASSSLGLAGDNEQFF.

On this clonotype: One end of the junction does not line up with germline, which may come from a read error. DNA for the CDR3: TGTGCCAGCAGCCACTCGGAAGATACGCGGTATTTT. Its protein is CASSHSEDTRYF. The chain is built from TRBV7-9 and TRBJ2-3; D unresolved. Germline CDR1 and CDR2: SEHNR and FQNEAQ (reference sequence). The CDR3 spans 12 residues.

This chain joins TRBV7-2 and TRBJ2-7; 9 nucleotides agree with TRBD2. J was trimmed by 3 bases and V by 1 base; bases with no gene match: 4. CDR1 is SGHTA and CDR2 is FQGNSA in the germline V gene. This CDR3 is 15 amino acids long. The CDR3 bases are TGTGCCAGCAGCTTAGTAGGACTAGCGAACTACGAGCAGTACTTC. This gives the protein CASSLVGLANYEQYF.

This clonotype has a handful of counts. The chain links TRBV5-1 to TRBJ2-1; D perhaps matches TRBD1 (6 bases). Germline V gives CDR1 SGHRS, CDR2 YFSETQ. V was cut by 5 bases and J by 5 bases, with 14 bases left in between. The CDR3 runs to 14 residues. The CDR3 DNA follows: TGCGCCAGCAGGGTGACAGGAGAAAACAATGAGCAGTTCTTC. Protein product: CASRVTGENNEQFF. The whole variable domain, filled in from reference TRBV5-1 and TRBJ2-1, reads KAGVTQTPRYLIKTRGQQVTLSCSPISGHRSVSWYQQTPGQGLQFLFEYFSETQRNKGNFPGRFSGRQFSNSRSEMNVSTLELGDSALYLCASRVTGENNEQFFGPGTRLTVL.

A few counts support this clonotype. CDR3 DNA sequence: TGCAGTGCTAGGTTAGGCGGGGCAACAGATACGCAGTATTTT. Residues: CSARLGGATDTQYF. The rearrangement uses TRBV20-1 and TRBJ2-3; D might be TRBD2 (6 bases). Germline CDR1 and CDR2: DFQATT and SNEGSKA (reference sequence). Trimming took 3 bases from V and 3 from J, leaving 13 bases between them. The CDR3 covers 14 residues.